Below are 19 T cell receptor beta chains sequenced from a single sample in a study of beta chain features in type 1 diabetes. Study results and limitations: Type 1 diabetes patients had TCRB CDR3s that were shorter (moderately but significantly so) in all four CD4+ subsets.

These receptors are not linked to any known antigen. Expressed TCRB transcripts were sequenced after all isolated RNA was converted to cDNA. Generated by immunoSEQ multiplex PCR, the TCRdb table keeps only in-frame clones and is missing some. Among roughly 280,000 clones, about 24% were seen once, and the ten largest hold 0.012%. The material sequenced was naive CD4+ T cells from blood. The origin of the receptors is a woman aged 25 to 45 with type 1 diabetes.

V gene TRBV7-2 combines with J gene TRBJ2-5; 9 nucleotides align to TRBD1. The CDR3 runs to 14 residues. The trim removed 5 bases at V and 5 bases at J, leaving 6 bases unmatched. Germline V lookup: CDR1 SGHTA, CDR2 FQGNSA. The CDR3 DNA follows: TGTGCCAGCAGCCTGACAGGGGGTGGTGAGACCCAGTACTTC. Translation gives CASSLTGGGETQYF.

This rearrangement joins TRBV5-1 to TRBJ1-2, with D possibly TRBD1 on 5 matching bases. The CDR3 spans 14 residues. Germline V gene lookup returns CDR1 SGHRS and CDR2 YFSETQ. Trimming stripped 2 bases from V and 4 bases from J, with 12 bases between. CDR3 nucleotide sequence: TGCGCCAGCAGCTTTCCCGACAGATCCTATGGCTACACCTTC. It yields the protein CASSFPDRSYGYTF.

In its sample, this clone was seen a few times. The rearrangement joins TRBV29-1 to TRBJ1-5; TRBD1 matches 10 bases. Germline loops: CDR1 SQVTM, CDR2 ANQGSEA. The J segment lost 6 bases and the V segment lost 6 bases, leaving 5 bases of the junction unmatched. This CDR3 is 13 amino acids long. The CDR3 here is CSVGQGISQPQHF. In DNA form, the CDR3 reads TGCAGCGTGGGACAGGGGATAAGTCAGCCCCAGCATTTT. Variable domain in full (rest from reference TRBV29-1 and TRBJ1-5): SAVISQKPSRDICQRGTSLTIQCQVDSQVTMMFWYRQQPGQSLTLIATANQGSEATYESGFVIDKFPISRPNLTFSTLTVSNMSPEDSSIYLCSVGQGISQPQHFGDGTRLSIL.

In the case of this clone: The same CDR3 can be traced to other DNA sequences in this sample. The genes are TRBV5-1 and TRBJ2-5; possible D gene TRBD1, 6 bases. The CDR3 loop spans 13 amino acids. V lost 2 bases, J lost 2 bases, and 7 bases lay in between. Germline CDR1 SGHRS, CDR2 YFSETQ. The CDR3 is CASSLQGQETQYF. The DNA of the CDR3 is TGCGCCAGCAGCTTACAGGGTCAAGAGACCCAGTACTTC.

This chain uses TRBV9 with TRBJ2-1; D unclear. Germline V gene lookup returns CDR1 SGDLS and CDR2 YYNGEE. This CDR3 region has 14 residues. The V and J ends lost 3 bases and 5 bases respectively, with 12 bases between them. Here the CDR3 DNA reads TGTGCCAGCAGCGAAAGTTCACCTAACAATGAGCAGTTCTTC. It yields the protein CASSESSPNNEQFF.

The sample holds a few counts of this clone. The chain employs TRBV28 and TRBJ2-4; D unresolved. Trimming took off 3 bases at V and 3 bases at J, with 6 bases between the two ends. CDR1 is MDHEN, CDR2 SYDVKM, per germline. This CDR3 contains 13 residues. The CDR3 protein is CASSFSRKNIQYF. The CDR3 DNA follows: TGTGCCAGCAGTTTCTCTCGCAAAAACATTCAGTACTTC.

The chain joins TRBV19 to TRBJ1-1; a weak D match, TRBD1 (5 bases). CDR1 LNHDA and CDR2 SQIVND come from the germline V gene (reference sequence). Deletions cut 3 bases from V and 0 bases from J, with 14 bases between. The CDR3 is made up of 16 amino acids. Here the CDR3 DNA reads TGTGCCAGTAGTATTCGAGTAGGGGTCATGAACACTGAAGCTTTCTTT. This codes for CASSIRVGVMNTEAFF. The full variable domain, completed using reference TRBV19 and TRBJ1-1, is DGGITQSPKYLFRKEGQNVTLSCEQNLNHDAMYWYRQDPGQGLRLIYYSQIVNDFQKGDIAEGYSVSREKKESFPLTVTSAQKNPTAFYLCASSIRVGVMNTEAFFGQGTRLTVV.

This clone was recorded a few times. The CDR3 DNA reads as TGTGCCTGGAGTGACGGGACTAGCGGCAATGAGCAGTTCTTC. Protein: CAWSDGTSGNEQFF. The gene calls are TRBV30 and TRBJ2-1, with TRBD2 matching 11 bases. There are 14 residues in the CDR3. Germline V gene data show CDR1 as GTSNPN and CDR2 as SVGIG (reference sequence). V shed 1 base, J shed 6 bases, and the junction held 2 bases outside the gene matches.

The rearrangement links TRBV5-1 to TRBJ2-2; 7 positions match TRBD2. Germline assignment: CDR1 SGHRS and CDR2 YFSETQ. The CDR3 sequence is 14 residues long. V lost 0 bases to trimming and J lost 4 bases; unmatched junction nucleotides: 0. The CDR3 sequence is CASSLGTSTGELFF. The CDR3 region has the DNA TGCGCCAGCAGCTTGGGGACTAGCACCGGGGAGCTGTTTTTT.

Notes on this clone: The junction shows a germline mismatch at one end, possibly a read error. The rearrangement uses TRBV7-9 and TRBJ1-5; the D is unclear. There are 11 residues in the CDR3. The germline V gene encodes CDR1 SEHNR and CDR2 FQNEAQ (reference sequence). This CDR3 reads CASSQRELVVF. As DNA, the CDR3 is TGTGCCAGCAGCCAACGGGAGCTTGTGGTTTTT.

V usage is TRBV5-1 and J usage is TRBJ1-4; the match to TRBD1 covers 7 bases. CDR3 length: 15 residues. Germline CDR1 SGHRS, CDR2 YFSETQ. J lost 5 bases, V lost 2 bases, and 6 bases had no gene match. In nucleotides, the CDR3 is TGCGCCAGCAGCTTTTACAGGGGCCGCAATGAAAAACTGTTTTTT. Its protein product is CASSFYRGRNEKLFF.

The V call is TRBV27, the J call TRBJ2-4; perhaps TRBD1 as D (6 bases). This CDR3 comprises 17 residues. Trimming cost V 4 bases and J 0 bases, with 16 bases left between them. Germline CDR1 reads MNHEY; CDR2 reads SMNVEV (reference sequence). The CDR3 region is CASSSVPIRGAKNIQYF. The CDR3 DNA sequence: TGTGCCAGCAGTTCCGTTCCGATCAGGGGAGCCAAAAACATTCAGTACTTC.

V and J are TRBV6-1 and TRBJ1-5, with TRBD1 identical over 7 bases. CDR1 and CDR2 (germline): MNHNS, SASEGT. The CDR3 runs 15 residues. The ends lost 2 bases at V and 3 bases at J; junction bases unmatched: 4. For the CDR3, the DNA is TGTGCCAGCAGTGAAATGGGACAGCTCAATCAGCCCCAGCATTTT. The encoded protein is CASSEMGQLNQPQHF.

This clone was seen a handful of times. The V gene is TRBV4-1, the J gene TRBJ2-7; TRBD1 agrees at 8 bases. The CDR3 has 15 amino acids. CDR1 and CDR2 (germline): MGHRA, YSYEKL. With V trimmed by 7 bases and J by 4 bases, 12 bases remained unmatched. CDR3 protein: CASTPLSGGEYEQYF. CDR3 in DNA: TGCGCCAGCACCCCTCTATCAGGGGGCGAATACGAGCAGTACTTC.

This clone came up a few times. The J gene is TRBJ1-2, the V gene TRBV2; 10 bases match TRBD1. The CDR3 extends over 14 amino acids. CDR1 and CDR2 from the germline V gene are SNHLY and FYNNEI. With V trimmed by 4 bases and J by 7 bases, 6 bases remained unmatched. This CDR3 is CASSGQGASSGYTF. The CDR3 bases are TGTGCCAGCAGTGGACAGGGGGCGAGTAGTGGCTACACCTTC.

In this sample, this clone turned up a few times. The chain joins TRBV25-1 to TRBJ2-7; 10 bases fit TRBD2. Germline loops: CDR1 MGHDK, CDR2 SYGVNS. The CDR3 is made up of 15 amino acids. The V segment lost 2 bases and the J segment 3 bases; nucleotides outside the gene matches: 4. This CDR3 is CASSEPASGGYEQYF. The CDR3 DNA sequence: TGTGCCAGCAGTGAACCGGCTAGCGGGGGCTACGAGCAGTACTTC.

The DNA for the CDR3 is TGTGCCAGTAGCGGGATCAACACAATGAAGCAGTTCTTC. Translated: CASSGINTMKQFF. The V call is TRBV19, the J call TRBJ2-1, with D possibly matching TRBD2 (5 bases). The CDR3 spans 13 residues. Per germline, CDR1 LNHDA and CDR2 SQIVND (reference sequence). V was clipped by 6 bases and J by 11 bases, with 17 bases between them.

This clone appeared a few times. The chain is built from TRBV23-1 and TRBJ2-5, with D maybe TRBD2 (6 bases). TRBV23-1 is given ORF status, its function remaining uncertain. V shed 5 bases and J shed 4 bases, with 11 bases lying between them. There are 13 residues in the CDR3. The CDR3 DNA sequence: TGCGCCAGCAGTTTCCAGGGAGGAGAGACCCAGTACTTC. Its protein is CASSFQGGETQYF.

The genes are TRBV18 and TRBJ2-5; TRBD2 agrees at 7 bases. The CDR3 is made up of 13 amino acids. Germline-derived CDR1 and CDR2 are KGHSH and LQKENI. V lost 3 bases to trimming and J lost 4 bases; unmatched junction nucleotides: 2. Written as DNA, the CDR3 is TGTGCCAGCTCACCGGGGGAGGGAGAGACCCAGTACTTC. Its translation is CASSPGEGETQYF.